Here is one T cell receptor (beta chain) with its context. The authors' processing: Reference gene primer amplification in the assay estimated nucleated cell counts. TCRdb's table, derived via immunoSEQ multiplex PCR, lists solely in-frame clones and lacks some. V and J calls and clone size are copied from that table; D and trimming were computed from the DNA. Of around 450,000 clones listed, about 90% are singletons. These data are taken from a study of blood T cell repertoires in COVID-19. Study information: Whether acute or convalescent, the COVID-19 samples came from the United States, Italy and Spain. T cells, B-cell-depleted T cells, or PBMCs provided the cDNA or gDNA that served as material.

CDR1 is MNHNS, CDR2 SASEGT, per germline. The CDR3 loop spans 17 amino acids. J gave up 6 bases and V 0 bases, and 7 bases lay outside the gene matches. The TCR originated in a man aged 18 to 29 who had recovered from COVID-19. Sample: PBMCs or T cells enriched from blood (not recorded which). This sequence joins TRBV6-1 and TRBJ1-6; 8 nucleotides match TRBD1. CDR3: CASSEAPGQGFNSPLHF. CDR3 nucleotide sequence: TGTGCCAGCAGTGAAGCGCCAGGACAGGGCTTTAATTCACCCCTCCACTTT.